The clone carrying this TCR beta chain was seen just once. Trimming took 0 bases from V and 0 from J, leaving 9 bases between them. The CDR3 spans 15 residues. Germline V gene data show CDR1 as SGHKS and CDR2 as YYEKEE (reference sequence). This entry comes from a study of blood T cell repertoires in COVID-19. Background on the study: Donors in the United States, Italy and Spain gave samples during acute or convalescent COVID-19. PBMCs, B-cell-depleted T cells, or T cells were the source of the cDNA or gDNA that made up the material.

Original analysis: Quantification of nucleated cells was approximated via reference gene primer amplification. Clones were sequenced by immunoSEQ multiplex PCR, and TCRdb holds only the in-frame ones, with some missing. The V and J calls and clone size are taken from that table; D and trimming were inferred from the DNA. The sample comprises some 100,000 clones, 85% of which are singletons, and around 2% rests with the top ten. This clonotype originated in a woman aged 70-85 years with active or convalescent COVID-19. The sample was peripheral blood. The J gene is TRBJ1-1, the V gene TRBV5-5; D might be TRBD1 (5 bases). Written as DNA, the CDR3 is TGTGCCAGCAGCTTGGCTACAGGAGTGAACACTGAAGCTTTCTTT. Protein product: CASSLATGVNTEAFF.